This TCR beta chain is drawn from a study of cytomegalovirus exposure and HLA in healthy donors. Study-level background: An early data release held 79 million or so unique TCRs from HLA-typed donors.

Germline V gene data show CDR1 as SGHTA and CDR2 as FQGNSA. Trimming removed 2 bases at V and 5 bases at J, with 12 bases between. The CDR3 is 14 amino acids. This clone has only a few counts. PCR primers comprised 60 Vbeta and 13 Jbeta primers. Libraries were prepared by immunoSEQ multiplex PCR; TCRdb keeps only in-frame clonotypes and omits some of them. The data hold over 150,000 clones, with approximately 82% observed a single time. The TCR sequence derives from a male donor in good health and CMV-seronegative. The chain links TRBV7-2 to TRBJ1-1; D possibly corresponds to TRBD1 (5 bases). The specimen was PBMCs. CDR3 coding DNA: TGTGCCAGCAGCTTACCAGGGTTCGGGACTGAAGCTTTCTTT. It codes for CASSLPGFGTEAFF.